This TCR beta chain is from a study of post-analysis software for immune sequencing data. About the research overall: Disease trajectories encompassed relapsing-remitting, secondary progressive and progressive-relapsing multiple sclerosis. Study-wide findings and caveats: Higher frequency in patients than in controls was seen for 5 or 6 TRBV segments, with TRBV5-6, TRBV5-1 and TRBV20-1 among them. People with multiple sclerosis had a significantly lower normalized Chao1 diversity than controls did. Same-batch samples co-clustered strongly by F measure.

Every TCR beta cDNA library bore unique molecular identifiers. T cells numbering about 0.9 to 11 million yielded 500,000 to 550,000 cDNA molecules. TCRdb itself ran the PCR reads through MiXCR, one entry per CDR3 protein. The sample records fewer than 900,000 distinct CDR3 sequences, about 45% being singletons. Trimming left V 4 bases short and J 6 bases short, with 14 bases between. The CDR3 sequence is 14 residues long. Germline values: CDR1 SGDLS, CDR2 YYNGEE. As for this clonotype: Antigen specificity is unknown.

This receptor was identified in a girl aged 10 to 17 with multiple sclerosis. Input material: blood. The chain joins TRBV9 to TRBJ2-1; D might be TRBD1 (6 bases). The CDR3 nucleotides are TGTGCCAGCAGCAAGAGGACAGATTCCAATGAGCAGTTCTTC. Translating gives CASSKRTDSNEQFF.